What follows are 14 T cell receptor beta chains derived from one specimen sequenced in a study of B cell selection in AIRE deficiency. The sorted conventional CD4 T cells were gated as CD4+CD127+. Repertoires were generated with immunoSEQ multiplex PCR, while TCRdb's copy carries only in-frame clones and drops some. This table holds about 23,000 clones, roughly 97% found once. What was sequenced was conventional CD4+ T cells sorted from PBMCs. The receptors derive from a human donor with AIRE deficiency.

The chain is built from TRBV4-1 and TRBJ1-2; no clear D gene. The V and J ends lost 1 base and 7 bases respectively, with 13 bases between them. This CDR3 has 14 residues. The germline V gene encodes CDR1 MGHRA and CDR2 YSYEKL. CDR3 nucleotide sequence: TGCGCCAGCAGCCAAGGAACGCGGTCGGGTGGCTACACCTTC. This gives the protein CASSQGTRSGGYTF.

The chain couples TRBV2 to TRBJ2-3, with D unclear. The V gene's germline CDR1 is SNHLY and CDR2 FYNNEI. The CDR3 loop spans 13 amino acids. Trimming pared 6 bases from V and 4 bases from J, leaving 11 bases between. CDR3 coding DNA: TGTGCCAGCAGGGGAAACCAGGCAGATACGCAGTATTTT. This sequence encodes CASRGNQADTQYF.

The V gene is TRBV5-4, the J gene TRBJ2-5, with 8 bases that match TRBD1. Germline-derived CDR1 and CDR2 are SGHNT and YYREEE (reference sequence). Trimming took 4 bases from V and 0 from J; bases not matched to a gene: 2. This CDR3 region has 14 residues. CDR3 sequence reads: CASSLTGDQETQYF. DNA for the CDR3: TGTGCCAGCAGCCTGACAGGGGACCAAGAGACCCAGTACTTC.

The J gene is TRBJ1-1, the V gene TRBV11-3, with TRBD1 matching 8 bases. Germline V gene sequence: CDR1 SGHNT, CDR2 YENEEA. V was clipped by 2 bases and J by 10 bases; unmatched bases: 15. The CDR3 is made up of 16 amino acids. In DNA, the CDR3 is TGTGCCAGCAGCTTATTTGTGGCAGGGGGCAGGAGACTAGCTTTCTTT. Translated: CASSLFVAGGRRLAFF.

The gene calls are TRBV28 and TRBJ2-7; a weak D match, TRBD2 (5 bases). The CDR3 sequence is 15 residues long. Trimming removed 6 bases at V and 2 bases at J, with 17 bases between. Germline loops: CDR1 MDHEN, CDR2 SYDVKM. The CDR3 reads CASSPYRGTPYEQYF. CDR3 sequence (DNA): TGTGCCAGCAGCCCCTATCGGGGTACCCCCTACGAGCAGTACTTC. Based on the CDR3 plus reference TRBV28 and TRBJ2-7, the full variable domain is DVKVTQSSRYLVKRTGEKVFLECVQDMDHENMFWYRQDPGLGLRLIYFSYDVKMKEKGDIPEGYSVSREKKERFSLILESASTNQTSMYLCASSPYRGTPYEQYFGPGTRLTVT.

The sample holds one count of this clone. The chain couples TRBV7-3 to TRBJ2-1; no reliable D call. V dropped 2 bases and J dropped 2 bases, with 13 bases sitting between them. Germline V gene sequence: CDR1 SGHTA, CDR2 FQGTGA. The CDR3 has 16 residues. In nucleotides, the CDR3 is TGTGCCAGCAGCTTATCTGGAGCTTCCACCTACAATGAGCAGTTCTTC. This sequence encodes CASSLSGASTYNEQFF.

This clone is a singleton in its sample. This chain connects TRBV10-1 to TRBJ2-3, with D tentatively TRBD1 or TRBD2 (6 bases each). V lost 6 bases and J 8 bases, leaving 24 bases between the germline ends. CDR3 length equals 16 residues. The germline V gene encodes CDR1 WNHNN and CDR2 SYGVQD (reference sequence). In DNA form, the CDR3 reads TGCGCCAGCAGGGATTCAGAAGGGGGAGGTCGGAGTACGCAGTATTTT. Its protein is CASRDSEGGGRSTQYF.

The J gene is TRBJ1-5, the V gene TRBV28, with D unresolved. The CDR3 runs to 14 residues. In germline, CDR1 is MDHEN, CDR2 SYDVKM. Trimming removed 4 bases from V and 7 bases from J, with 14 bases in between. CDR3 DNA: TGTGCCAGCAGTTACCCTAACTCCCAGCAGCCCCAGCATTTT. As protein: CASSYPNSQQPQHF. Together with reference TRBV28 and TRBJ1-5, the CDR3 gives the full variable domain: DVKVTQSSRYLVKRTGEKVFLECVQDMDHENMFWYRQDPGLGLRLIYFSYDVKMKEKGDIPEGYSVSREKKERFSLILESASTNQTSMYLCASSYPNSQQPQHFGDGTRLSIL.

The CDR3 region is CASSPTSGRGYEQYF. The CDR3 DNA reads as TGTGCCAGCAGTCCGACTAGCGGGAGGGGTTACGAGCAGTACTTC. The rearrangement uses TRBV6-1 and TRBJ2-7; 14 nucleotides align to TRBD2. Germline assignment: CDR1 MNHNS and CDR2 SASEGT. The CDR3 is 15 residues long. V trimming: 5 bases; J trimming: 4 bases; junction bases outside the gene matches: 4.

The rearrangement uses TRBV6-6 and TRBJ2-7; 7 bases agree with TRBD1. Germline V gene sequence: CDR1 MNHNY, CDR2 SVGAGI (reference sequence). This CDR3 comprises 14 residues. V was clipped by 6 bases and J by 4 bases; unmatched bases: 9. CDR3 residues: CASRSPGQSYEQYF. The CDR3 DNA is TGTGCCAGCAGGAGTCCGGGACAGTCTTACGAGCAGTACTTC.

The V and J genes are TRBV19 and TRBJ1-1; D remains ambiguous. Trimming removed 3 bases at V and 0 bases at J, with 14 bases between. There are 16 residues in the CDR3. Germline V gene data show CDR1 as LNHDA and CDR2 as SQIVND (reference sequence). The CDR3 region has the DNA TGTGCCAGTAGTATTAGACACCTCTTATTGAACACTGAAGCTTTCTTT. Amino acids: CASSIRHLLLNTEAFF.

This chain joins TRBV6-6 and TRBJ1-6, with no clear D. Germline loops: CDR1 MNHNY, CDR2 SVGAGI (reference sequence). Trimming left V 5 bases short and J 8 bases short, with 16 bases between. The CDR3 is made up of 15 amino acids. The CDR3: CASSRNRHTDSPLHF. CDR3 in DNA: TGTGCCAGCAGTCGAAATAGACACACGGATTCACCCCTCCACTTT.

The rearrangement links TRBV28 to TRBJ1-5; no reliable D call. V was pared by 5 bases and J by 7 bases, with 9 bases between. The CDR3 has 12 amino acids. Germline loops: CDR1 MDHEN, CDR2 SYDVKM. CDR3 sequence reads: CASSPGRQPQHF. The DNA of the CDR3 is TGTGCCAGCAGTCCCGGACGGCAGCCCCAGCATTTT.

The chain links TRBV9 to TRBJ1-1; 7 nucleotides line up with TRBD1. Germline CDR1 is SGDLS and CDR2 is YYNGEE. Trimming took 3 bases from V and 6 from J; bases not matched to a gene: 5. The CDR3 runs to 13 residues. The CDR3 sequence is CASSANRGPEAFF. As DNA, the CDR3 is TGTGCCAGCAGCGCAAACAGGGGCCCTGAAGCTTTCTTT.